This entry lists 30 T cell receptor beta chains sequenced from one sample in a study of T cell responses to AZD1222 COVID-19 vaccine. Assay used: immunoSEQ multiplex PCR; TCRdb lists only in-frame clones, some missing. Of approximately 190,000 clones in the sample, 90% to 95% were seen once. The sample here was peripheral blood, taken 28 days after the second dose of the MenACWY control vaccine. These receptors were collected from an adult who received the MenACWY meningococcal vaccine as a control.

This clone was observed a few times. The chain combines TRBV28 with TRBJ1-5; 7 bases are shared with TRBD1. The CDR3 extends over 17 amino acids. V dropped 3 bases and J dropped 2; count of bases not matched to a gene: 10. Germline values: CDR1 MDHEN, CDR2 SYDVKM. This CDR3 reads CASSLGRGSVGNQPQHF. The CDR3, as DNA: TGTGCCAGCAGTTTGGGCAGGGGGTCGGTGGGCAATCAGCCCCAGCATTTT.

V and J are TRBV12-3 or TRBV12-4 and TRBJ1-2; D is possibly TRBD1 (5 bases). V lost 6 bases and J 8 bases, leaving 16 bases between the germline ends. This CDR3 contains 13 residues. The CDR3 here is CASSPGGREGYTF. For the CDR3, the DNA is TGTGCCAGCAGCCCTGGGGGGAGGGAAGGCTACACCTTC.

The CDR3 DNA is TGTGCCAGCTCACCCCGACAGGGGGGCCACGAGCAGTACTTC. Amino acids: CASSPRQGGHEQYF. V gene TRBV18 combines with J gene TRBJ2-7; 9 bases match TRBD1. Germline lookup yields CDR1 KGHSH and CDR2 LQKENI. V lost 3 bases to trimming and J lost 5 bases; unmatched junction nucleotides: 5. This CDR3 is built from 14 residues.

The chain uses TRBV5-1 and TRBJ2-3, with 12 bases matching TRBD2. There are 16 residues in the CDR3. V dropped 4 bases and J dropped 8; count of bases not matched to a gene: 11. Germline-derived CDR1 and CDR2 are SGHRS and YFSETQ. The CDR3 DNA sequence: TGCGCCAGCAGCCCTACCTCGACTAGCGGGAGTACTACGCAGTATTTT. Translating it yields CASSPTSTSGSTTQYF.

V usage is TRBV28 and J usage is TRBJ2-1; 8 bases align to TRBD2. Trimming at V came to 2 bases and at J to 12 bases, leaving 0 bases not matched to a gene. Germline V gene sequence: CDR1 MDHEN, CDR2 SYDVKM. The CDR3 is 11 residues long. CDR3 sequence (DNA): TGTGCCAGCAGTTTACGGGAGGGGCAGTTCTTC. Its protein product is CASSLREGQFF.

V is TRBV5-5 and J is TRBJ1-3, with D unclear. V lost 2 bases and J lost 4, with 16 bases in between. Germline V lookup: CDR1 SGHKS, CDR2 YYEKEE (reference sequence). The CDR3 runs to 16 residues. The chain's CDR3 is CASSLELRVAGNTIYF. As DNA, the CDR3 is TGTGCCAGCAGCTTAGAGTTGAGGGTGGCAGGAAACACCATATATTTT.

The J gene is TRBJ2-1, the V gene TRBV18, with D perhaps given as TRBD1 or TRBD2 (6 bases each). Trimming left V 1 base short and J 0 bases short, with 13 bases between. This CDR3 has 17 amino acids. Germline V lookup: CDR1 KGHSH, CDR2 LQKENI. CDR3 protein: CASSPRGAESSYNEQFF. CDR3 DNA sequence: TGTGCCAGCTCACCACGGGGGGCCGAAAGCTCCTACAATGAGCAGTTCTTC.

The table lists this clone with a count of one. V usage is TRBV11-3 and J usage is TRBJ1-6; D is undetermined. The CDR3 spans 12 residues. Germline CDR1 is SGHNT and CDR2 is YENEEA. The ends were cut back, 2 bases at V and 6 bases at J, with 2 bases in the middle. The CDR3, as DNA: TGTGCCAGCAGCTTATCTAATTCACCCCTCCACTTT. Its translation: CASSLSNSPLHF.

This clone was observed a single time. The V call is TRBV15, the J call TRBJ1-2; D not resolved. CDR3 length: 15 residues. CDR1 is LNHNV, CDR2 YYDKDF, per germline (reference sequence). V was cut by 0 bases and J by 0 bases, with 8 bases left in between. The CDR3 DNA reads TGTGCCACCAGCAGAGATATCACCTCTAACTATGGCTACACCTTC. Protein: CATSRDITSNYGYTF.

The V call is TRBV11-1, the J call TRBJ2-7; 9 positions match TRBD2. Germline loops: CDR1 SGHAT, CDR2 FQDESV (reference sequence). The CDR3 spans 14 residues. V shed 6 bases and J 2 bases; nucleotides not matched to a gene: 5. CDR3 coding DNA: TGTGCCAGCAGGTCGGGACTAGCTACCTACGAGCAGTACTTC. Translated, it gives CASRSGLATYEQYF.

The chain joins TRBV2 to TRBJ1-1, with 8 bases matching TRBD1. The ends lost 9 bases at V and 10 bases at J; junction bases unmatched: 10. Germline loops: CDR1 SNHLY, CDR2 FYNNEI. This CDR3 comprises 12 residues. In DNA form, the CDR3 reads TGTGCCAGTGGACAGGGCGGTAGCTTAGCTTTCTTT. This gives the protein CASGQGGSLAFF.

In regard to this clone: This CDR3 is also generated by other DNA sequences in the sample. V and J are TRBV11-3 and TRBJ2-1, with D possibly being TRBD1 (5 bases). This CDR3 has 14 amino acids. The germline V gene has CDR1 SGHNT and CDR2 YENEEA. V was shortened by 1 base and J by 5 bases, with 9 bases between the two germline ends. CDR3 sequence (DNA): TGTGCCAGCAGCTTAGGCCAGGGAAACAATGAGCAGTTCTTC. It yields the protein CASSLGQGNNEQFF.

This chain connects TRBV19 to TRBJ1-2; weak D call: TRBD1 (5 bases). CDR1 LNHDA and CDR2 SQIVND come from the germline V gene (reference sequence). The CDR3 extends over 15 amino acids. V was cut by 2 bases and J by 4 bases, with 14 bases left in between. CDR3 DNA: TGTGCCAGTAGTATACTGCCGGGGACTGCCTATGGCTACACCTTC. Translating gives CASSILPGTAYGYTF.

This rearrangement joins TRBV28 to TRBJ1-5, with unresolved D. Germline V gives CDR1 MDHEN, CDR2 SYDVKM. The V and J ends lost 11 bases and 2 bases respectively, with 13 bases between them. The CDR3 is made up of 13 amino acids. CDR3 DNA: TGTGCCGTACAAAAGTGGGGCAATCAGCCCCAGCATTTT. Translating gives CAVQKWGNQPQHF.

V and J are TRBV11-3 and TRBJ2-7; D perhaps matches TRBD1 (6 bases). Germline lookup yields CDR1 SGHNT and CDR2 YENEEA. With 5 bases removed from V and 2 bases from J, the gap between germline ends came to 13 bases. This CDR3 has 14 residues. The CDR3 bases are TGTGCCAGCAGCCCCAGGACAGCTGCCTACGAGCAGTACTTC. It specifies CASSPRTAAYEQYF. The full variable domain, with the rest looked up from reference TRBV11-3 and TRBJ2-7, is EAGVVQSPRYKIIEKKQPVAFWCNPISGHNTLYWYLQNLGQGPELLIRYENEEAVDDSQLPKDRFSAERLKGVDSTLKIQPAELGDSAVYLCASSPRTAAYEQYFGPGTRLTVT.

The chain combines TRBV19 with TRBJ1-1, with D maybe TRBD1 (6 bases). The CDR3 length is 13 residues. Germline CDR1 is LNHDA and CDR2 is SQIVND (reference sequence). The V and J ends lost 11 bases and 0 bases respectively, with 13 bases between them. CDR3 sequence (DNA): TGTGCCTCCTACAGGGCAATGAACACTGAAGCTTTCTTT. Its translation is CASYRAMNTEAFF.

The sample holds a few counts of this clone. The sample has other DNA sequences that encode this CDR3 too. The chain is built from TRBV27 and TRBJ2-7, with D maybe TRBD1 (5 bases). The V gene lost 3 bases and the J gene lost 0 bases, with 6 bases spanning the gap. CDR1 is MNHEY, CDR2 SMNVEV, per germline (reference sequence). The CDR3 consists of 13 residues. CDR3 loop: CASSLGLSYEQYF. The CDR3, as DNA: TGTGCCAGCAGTTTGGGGCTCTCCTACGAGCAGTACTTC.

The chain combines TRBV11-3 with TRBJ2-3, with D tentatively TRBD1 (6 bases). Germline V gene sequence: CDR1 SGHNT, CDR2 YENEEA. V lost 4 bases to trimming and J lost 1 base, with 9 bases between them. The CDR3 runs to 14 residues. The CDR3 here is CASSSRTGTDTQYF. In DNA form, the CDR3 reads TGTGCCAGCAGCTCCCGGACAGGCACAGATACGCAGTATTTT.

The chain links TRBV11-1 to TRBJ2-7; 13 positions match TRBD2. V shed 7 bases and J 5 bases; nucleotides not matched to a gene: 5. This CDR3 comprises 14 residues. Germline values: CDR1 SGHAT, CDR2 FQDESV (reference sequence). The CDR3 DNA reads TGTGCCAGCAAACTAGCGGGAGGGCCCGACGAGCAGTACTTC. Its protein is CASKLAGGPDEQYF.

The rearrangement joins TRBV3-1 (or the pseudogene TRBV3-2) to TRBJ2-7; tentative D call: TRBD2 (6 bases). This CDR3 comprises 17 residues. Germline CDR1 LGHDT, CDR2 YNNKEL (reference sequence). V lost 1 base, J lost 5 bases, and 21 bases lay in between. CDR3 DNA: TGTGCCAGCAGCCAAGGAGTTCGCGGGGCTGGTGGCAACGAGCAGTACTTC. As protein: CASSQGVRGAGGNEQYF.

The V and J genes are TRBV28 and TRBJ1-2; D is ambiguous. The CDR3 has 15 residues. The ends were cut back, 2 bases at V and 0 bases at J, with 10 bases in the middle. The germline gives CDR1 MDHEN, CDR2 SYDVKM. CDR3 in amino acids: CASSLSPATNYGYTF. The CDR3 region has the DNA TGTGCCAGCAGTTTAAGTCCGGCTACTAACTATGGCTACACCTTC.

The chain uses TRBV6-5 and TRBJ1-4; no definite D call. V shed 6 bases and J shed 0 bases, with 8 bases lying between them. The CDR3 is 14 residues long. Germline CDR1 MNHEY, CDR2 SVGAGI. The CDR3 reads CASRRMTTNEKLFF. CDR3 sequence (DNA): TGTGCCAGCAGGAGAATGACAACTAATGAAAAACTGTTTTTT.

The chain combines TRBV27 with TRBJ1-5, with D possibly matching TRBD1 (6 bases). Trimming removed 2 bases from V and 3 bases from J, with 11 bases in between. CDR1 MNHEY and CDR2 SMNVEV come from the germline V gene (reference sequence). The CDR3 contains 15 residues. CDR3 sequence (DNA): TGTGCCAGCAGTTTAGAATACAGGGCCAATCAGCCCCAGCATTTT. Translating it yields CASSLEYRANQPQHF.

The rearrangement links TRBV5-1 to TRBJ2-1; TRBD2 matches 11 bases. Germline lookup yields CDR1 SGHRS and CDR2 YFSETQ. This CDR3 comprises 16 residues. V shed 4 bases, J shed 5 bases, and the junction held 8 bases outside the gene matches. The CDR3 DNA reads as TGCGCCAGCAGCAAACCTGGACTAGCGGGTAACAATGAGCAGTTCTTC. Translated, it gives CASSKPGLAGNNEQFF. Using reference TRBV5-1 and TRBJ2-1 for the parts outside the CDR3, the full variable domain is KAGVTQTPRYLIKTRGQQVTLSCSPISGHRSVSWYQQTPGQGLQFLFEYFSETQRNKGNFPGRFSGRQFSNSRSEMNVSTLELGDSALYLCASSKPGLAGNNEQFFGPGTRLTVL.

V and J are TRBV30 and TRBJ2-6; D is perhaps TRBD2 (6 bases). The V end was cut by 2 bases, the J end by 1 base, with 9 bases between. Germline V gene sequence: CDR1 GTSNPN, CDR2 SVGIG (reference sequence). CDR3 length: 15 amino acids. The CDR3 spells CAWSTGLSGANVLTF. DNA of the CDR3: TGTGCCTGGAGTACGGGACTTTCTGGGGCCAACGTCCTGACTTTC. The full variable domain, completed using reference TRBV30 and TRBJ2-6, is SQTIHQWPATLVQPVGSPLSLECTVEGTSNPNLYWYRQAAGRGLQLLFYSVGIGQISSEVPQNLSASRPQDRQFILSSKKLLLSDSGFYLCAWSTGLSGANVLTFGAGSRLTVL.

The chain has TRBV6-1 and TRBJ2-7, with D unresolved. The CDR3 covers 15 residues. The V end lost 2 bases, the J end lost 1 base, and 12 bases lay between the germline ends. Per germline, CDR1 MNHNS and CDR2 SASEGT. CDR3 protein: CASSERLPVSYEQYF. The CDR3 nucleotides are TGTGCCAGCAGTGAACGGCTTCCCGTGTCCTACGAGCAGTACTTC.

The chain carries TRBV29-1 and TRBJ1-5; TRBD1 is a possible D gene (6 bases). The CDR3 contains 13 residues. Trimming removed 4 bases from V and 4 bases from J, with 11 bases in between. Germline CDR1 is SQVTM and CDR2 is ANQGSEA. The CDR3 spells CSVGGQGNQPQHF. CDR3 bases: TGCAGCGTTGGGGGGCAGGGGAATCAGCCCCAGCATTTT.

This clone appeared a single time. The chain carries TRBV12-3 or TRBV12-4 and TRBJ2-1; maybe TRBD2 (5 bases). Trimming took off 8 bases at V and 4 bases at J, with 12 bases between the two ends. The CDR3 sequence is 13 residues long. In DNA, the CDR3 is TGTGCCAGCCCTAGCCCGGGATACAATGAGCAGTTCTTC. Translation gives CASPSPGYNEQFF.

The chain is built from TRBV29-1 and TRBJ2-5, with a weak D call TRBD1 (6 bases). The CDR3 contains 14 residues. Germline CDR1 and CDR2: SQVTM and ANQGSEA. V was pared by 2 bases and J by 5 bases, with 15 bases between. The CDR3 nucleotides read TGCAGCGTTGAACCCCGGGACAAAGTGGAGACCCAGTACTTC. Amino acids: CSVEPRDKVETQYF.

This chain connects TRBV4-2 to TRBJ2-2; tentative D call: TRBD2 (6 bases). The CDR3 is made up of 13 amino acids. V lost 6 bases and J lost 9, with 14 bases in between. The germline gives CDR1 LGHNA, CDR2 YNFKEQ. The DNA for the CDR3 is TGTGCCAGCAGGCCTGAAGCGGGCCGGGAGCTGTTTTTT. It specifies CASRPEAGRELFF.